What follows are 27 T cell receptor beta chains derived from one specimen sequenced in a study of technical replicates of blood from a handful of donors. Using immunoSEQ multiplex PCR, the repertoire was profiled, and TCRdb retains in-frame clones only, with some absent. The sample has about 82,000 clones; 91% are singletons. Sequencing input: T cells isolated from PBMCs. The receptors stem from a human donor in good health.

The gene calls are TRBV5-1 and TRBJ1-2; 10 bases fit TRBD1. Trimming took 5 bases from V and 10 from J; bases not matched to a gene: 11. The CDR3 has 14 residues. Germline CDR1 and CDR2: SGHRS and YFSETQ. This CDR3 is CASRTPGTGAPYTF. The CDR3 nucleotides read TGCGCCAGCAGAACTCCCGGGACAGGGGCCCCCTACACCTTC.

The chain has TRBV29-1 and TRBJ2-7, with a tentative D call TRBD2 (6 bases). Per germline, CDR1 SQVTM and CDR2 ANQGSEA. CDR3 length equals 17 residues. V shed 4 bases and J shed 3 bases, with 25 bases lying between them. The CDR3, as DNA: TGCAGCGTTGGAGGGACTGGAGGACCACCGGTTAACTACGAGCAGTACTTC. Residues: CSVGGTGGPPVNYEQYF.

V is TRBV7-2 and J is TRBJ1-3; 11 bases are shared with TRBD1. Germline V gene lookup returns CDR1 SGHTA and CDR2 FQGNSA. The CDR3 sequence is 17 residues long. The V and J ends lost 5 bases and 4 bases, in that order; junction bases with no gene match: 10. The CDR3 protein is CASSLRTGGARGNTIYF. The DNA for the CDR3 is TGTGCCAGCAGCCTCAGGACAGGGGGCGCGAGAGGAAACACCATATATTTT.

V is TRBV11-2 and J is TRBJ2-7; the match to TRBD1 covers 7 bases. The CDR3 runs 15 residues. V lost 5 bases, J lost 3 bases, and 10 bases stayed unmatched. Germline V gene lookup returns CDR1 SGHAT and CDR2 FQNNGV. As DNA, the CDR3 is TGTGCCAGCAGCATCCGCTCAGGGGGTTACTACGAGCAGTACTTC. This gives the protein CASSIRSGGYYEQYF.

This clone was observed a single time. V is TRBV5-8 and J is TRBJ2-1; tentative D call: TRBD2 (6 bases). V lost 3 bases and J lost 3, with 16 bases in between. Germline-derived CDR1 and CDR2 are SGHTS and YDEGEE. The CDR3 loop spans 16 amino acids. In nucleotides, the CDR3 is TGTGCCAGCAGCTCGCCGGGACTCCAAGTCTACAATGAGCAGTTCTTC. Encoded protein: CASSSPGLQVYNEQFF.

The chain uses TRBV7-9 and TRBJ1-5; D gene ambiguous. Per germline, CDR1 SEHNR and CDR2 FQNEAQ (reference sequence). The length of the CDR3 is 13 residues. Deletions cut 4 bases from V and 7 bases from J, with 11 bases between. CDR3 region: CASSSETSQPQHF. CDR3 sequence (DNA): TGTGCCAGCAGCTCTGAGACTTCCCAGCCCCAGCATTTT.

This clone was seen a single time. V usage is TRBV14 and J usage is TRBJ2-7; tentatively, D is TRBD2 (5 bases). CDR3 length: 16 residues. CDR1 SGHDN and CDR2 FVKESK come from the germline V gene. V was cut by 0 bases and J by 4 bases, with 16 bases left in between. The chain's CDR3 is CASSQDRELAVYEQYF. The DNA of the CDR3 is TGTGCCAGCAGCCAAGATAGGGAGTTAGCCGTATACGAGCAGTACTTC.

In its sample, this clone ranks as medium-sized. This rearrangement joins TRBV6-1 to TRBJ1-5, with 8 bases that match TRBD1. The CDR3 loop spans 17 amino acids. Germline CDR1 and CDR2: MNHNS and SASEGT. V shed 1 base, J shed 3 bases, and the junction held 8 bases outside the gene matches. CDR3 DNA: TGTGCCAGCAGTGAAGGAGCGGTGACAGGGGTCAATCAGCCCCAGCATTTT. It encodes CASSEGAVTGVNQPQHF.

The chain joins TRBV7-6 to TRBJ2-7; D possibly corresponds to TRBD1 (5 bases). The germline V gene has CDR1 SGHVS and CDR2 FNYEAQ. This CDR3 is built from 12 residues. V lost 5 bases, J lost 5 bases, and 10 bases lay in between. DNA of the CDR3: TGTGCCAGCAGCGGCAGGGTCCACGAGCAGTACTTC. This translates into CASSGRVHEQYF.

As for this clone: Distinct nucleotide sequences in the sample also encode this CDR3. The gene calls are TRBV29-1 and TRBJ2-7, with 13 bases lining up with TRBD2. Trimming removed 5 bases from V and 3 bases from J; junction bases left unmatched: 1. The CDR3 is 13 amino acids. CDR1 is SQVTM, CDR2 ANQGSEA, per germline. DNA of the CDR3: TGCAGCGTTCGGACTAGCGGGAGCTACGAGCAGTACTTC. This encodes CSVRTSGSYEQYF.

The V gene is TRBV12-5, the J gene TRBJ1-5; D might be TRBD1 (6 bases). The CDR3 has 16 residues. Germline assignment: CDR1 LGHNT and CDR2 FRNRAP. Deletions cut 7 bases from V and 5 bases from J, with 21 bases between. The CDR3 DNA reads TGTGCTAGTGCTATCAACGACCACGGGGGGCATCAGCCCCAGCATTTT. Amino acids: CASAINDHGGHQPQHF.

V and J are TRBV27 and TRBJ1-1; perhaps TRBD1 as D (5 bases). The CDR3 spans 14 residues. V was cut by 3 bases and J by 3 bases, with 11 bases left in between. The germline gives CDR1 MNHEY, CDR2 SMNVEV (reference sequence). CDR3 sequence: CASSLWGSDTEAFF. CDR3 DNA sequence: TGTGCCAGCAGTTTGTGGGGCTCTGACACTGAAGCTTTCTTT.

The chain has TRBV4-3 and TRBJ2-3, with 9 nucleotides matching TRBD1. The V segment lost 4 bases and the J segment 2 bases; nucleotides outside the gene matches: 10. Germline V gives CDR1 LGHNA, CDR2 YSLEER. This CDR3 spans 17 amino acids. Here the CDR3 DNA reads TGCGCCAGCAGCCCCGACAGGGGGAGAGGGGACACAGATACGCAGTATTTT. Its translation: CASSPDRGRGDTDTQYF.

This clone appeared once. This sequence joins TRBV2 and TRBJ1-4, with 7 bases matching TRBD1. Germline CDR1 reads SNHLY; CDR2 reads FYNNEI. This CDR3 comprises 18 residues. V was clipped by 6 bases and J by 2 bases; unmatched bases: 15. This CDR3 reads CASREGQFGFGTNEKLFF. The CDR3 bases are TGTGCCAGCAGAGAGGGACAGTTTGGATTTGGTACTAATGAAAAACTGTTTTTT.

This chain joins TRBV4-3 and TRBJ1-1, with D possibly being TRBD1 (6 bases). The CDR3 length is 13 residues. Looked up from germline, CDR1 is LGHNA and CDR2 is YSLEER. Trimming took off 5 bases at V and 3 bases at J, with 10 bases between the two ends. The CDR3 DNA reads TGCGCCAGCAGCTTAGACAGGTACACTGAAGCTTTCTTT. This encodes CASSLDRYTEAFF.

The rearrangement uses TRBV27 and TRBJ2-3; 9 bases fit TRBD2. V was pared by 7 bases and J by 0 bases, with 2 bases of the junction left unmatched. CDR1 and CDR2 (germline): MNHEY, SMNVEV (reference sequence). This CDR3 has 14 residues. The CDR3 DNA follows: TGTGCCAGCAAAAGCGGGAGGAGCACAGATACGCAGTATTTT. Its protein is CASKSGRSTDTQYF.

The genes are TRBV2 and TRBJ2-5; 7 bases line up with TRBD1. CDR3 length: 16 residues. V shed 3 bases and J 2 bases; nucleotides not matched to a gene: 9. Germline values: CDR1 SNHLY, CDR2 FYNNEI. This CDR3 reads CASSETETGWQETQYF. CDR3 in DNA: TGTGCCAGCAGTGAGACGGAGACAGGGTGGCAAGAGACCCAGTACTTC.

V is TRBV12-1 and J is TRBJ1-4; TRBD1, the table's D call, lacks a check against the DNA. TRBV12-1 is deemed a pseudogene. This CDR3 comprises 17 residues. Here the CDR3 reads CASEHVTMDRTNEKLFF. In nucleotides, the CDR3 is TGTGCCAGCGAGCATGTTACGATGGACAGAACTAATGAAAAACTGTTTTTT.

The chain recombines TRBV7-2 with TRBJ2-3; 11 bases map to TRBD2. The CDR3 spans 17 residues. The V and J ends lost 0 bases and 4 bases, in that order; junction bases with no gene match: 6. Germline CDR1 SGHTA, CDR2 FQGNSA. The chain's CDR3 is CASSLAQLAGVADTQYF. DNA of the CDR3: TGTGCCAGCAGCTTAGCGCAACTAGCGGGAGTCGCAGATACGCAGTATTTT.

The chain is built from TRBV4-3 and TRBJ1-4; possible D gene TRBD1, 6 bases. CDR1 is LGHNA and CDR2 is YSLEER in the germline V gene. V was clipped by 3 bases and J by 7 bases, with 9 bases between them. The CDR3 is 13 residues long. The CDR3 spells CASSQRTAEKLFF. As DNA, the CDR3 is TGCGCCAGCAGCCAGCGGACAGCTGAAAAACTGTTTTTT.

DNA for the CDR3: TGTGCCAGCAGCGTGGACCCCCGGGACAGGGGGGAATCCTACAATGAGCAGTTCTTC. This gives the protein CASSVDPRDRGESYNEQFF. V usage is TRBV9 and J usage is TRBJ2-1; 11 bases are shared with TRBD1. Trimming cost V 2 bases and J 1 base; bases outside gene matches: 11. Germline-derived CDR1 and CDR2 are SGDLS and YYNGEE. This CDR3 has 19 residues. Variable domain in full (rest from reference TRBV9 and TRBJ2-1): DSGVTQTPKHLITATGQRVTLRCSPRSGDLSVYWYQQSLDQGLQFLIQYYNGEERAKGNILERFSAQQFPDLHSELNLSSLELGDSALYFCASSVDPRDRGESYNEQFFGPGTRLTVL.

This chain links TRBV11-2 with TRBJ2-7, with 11 bases fitting TRBD2. Germline trimming cut 2 bases from V and 3 bases from J; bases unmatched to any gene: 6. Looked up from germline, CDR1 is SGHAT and CDR2 is FQNNGV. The CDR3 sequence is 16 residues long. CDR3 sequence reads: CASSLTSGSMVYEQYF. The CDR3 nucleotides read TGTGCCAGCAGCTTAACTAGCGGGAGTATGGTCTACGAGCAGTACTTC.

This sequence joins TRBV6-6 and TRBJ2-7; D unresolved. CDR3 length: 13 residues. CDR1 and CDR2 (germline): MNHNY, SVGAGI (reference sequence). V dropped 2 bases and J dropped 3 bases, with 8 bases sitting between them. CDR3 amino acids: CASSYQAFYEQYF. The DNA of the CDR3 is TGTGCCAGCAGTTACCAGGCTTTCTACGAGCAGTACTTC.

The CDR3 is CASHSPGSGGAFF. As DNA, the CDR3 is TGTGCCAGTCACTCACCGGGGTCAGGAGGAGCTTTCTTT. This chain uses TRBV6-5 with TRBJ1-1; D remains ambiguous. V was clipped by 9 bases and J by 10 bases, with 21 bases between them. The CDR3 is 13 amino acids. Germline assignment: CDR1 MNHEY and CDR2 SVGAGI.

The rearrangement links TRBV6-1 to TRBJ1-4, with D unclear. The CDR3 contains 15 residues. With 6 bases removed from V and 8 bases from J, the gap between germline ends came to 19 bases. The germline gives CDR1 MNHNS, CDR2 SASEGT. DNA for the CDR3: TGTGCCAGCAGAGCGTTCCGGGAGTTTGGGGAAAAACTGTTTTTT. This gives the protein CASRAFREFGEKLFF.

The chain couples TRBV5-6 to TRBJ1-3; D is undetermined. V was trimmed by 3 bases and J by 2 bases, leaving 6 bases between them. CDR1 SGHDT and CDR2 YYEEEE come from the germline V gene. The CDR3 runs to 13 residues. The DNA for the CDR3 is TGTGCCAGCAGCTCCCTCCCTGGAAACACCATATATTTT. It specifies CASSSLPGNTIYF.

About this clone: An end of the junction differs from the germline gene, which may be a read error. V and J are TRBV2 and TRBJ1-5; 9 positions match TRBD1. The germline gives CDR1 SNHLY, CDR2 FYNNEI. The CDR3 is 17 residues long. The CDR3 here is CASSEAGTGFHYQPQHF. In DNA form, the CDR3 reads TGTGCCAGCAGCGAAGCCGGGACAGGGTTCCACTATCAGCCCCAGCATTTT.